This T cell receptor (beta chain) stems from a study of HIV-infected patients and healthy controls. Study overall: The CD4:CD8 ratio increased slightly in early therapy, but CD8 counts showed no consistent change. Study-wide results and limits: HIV-associated CDR3 frequencies dropped significantly during therapy; CMV-associated ones, mostly rising, changed nonsignificantly.

Comments on this clonotype: Its matching antigen is unknown.

No cell fractionation was done, so the repertoire covers all unsorted peripheral blood T cells. cDNA was made from roughly 500 ng RNA using alpha and beta constant primers. Using multiplexing indices, alpha and beta chain libraries were generated apart by chain-specific third strand synthesis. The SP2 site served as the priming point for second strand synthesis. From the 5' RACE reads, TCRdb called clonotypes with MiXCR, one entry per CDR3 protein. The sample shows roughly 3,000 distinct CDR3 sequences, roughly a fifth of them seen only once. Trimming pared 3 bases from V and 5 bases from J, leaving 8 bases between. This CDR3 has 13 residues. CDR1 is LNHDA and CDR2 is SQIVND in the germline V gene (reference sequence).

The genes are TRBV19 and TRBJ1-5, with no clear D. This specimen was blood, taken before antiretroviral therapy. This sequence was found in an adult with HIV infection. The CDR3 region is CASSMFGDQPQHF. The CDR3 bases are TGTGCCAGTAGTATGTTCGGGGATCAGCCCCAGCATTTT.